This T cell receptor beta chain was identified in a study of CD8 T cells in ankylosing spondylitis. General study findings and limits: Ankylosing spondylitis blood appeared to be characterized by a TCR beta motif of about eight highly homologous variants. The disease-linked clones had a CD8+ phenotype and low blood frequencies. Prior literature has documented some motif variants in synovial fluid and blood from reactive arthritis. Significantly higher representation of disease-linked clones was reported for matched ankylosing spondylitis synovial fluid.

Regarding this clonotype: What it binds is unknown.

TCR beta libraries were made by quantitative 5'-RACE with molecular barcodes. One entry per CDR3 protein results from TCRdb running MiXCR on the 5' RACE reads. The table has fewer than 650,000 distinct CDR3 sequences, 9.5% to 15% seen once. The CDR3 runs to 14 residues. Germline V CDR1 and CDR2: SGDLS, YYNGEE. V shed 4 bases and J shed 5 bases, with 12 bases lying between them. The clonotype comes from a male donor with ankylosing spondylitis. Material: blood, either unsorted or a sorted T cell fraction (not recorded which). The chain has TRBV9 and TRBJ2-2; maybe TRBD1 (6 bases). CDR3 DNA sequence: TGTGCCAGCAGCCCCAGGGGCGCGACCGGGGAGCTGTTTTTT. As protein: CASSPRGATGELFF.